Listed here are 17 T cell receptor beta chains from one sample, sequenced in a study of control samples from healthy donors and cancer patients. Sequenced by immunoSEQ multiplex PCR; TCRdb stores in-frame clones only, minus some. The sample contains about 160,000 clones, 80% to 95% of which appear only once. The sequencing input was blood. The receptor set was obtained from a woman aged 25 to 39 in good health.

V and J are TRBV4-1 and TRBJ2-1; the D gene is possibly TRBD2 (7 bases). Germline CDR1 and CDR2: MGHRA and YSYEKL. This CDR3 spans 16 amino acids. V gave up 6 bases and J gave up 7 bases, with 22 bases separating them. The CDR3 loop reads CASRGAGAREFNEQFF. The CDR3 bases are TGCGCCAGCAGGGGGGCGGGGGCGCGGGAGTTTAATGAGCAGTTCTTC.

This sequence joins TRBV27 and TRBJ2-2, with TRBD1 matching over 12 bases. Germline CDR1 MNHEY, CDR2 SMNVEV (reference sequence). J lost 6 bases, V lost 3 bases, and 17 bases had no gene match. The CDR3 has 20 residues. The CDR3 loop reads CASSFYLQGQGAFGPGELFF. In DNA form, the CDR3 reads TGTGCCAGCAGTTTCTACTTACAGGGACAGGGGGCTTTCGGTCCCGGGGAGCTGTTTTTT.

The V gene is TRBV7-9, the J gene TRBJ1-1; D may be TRBD1 (5 bases). V was shortened by 1 base and J by 11 bases, with 11 bases between the two germline ends. Germline CDR1 SEHNR, CDR2 FQNEAQ (reference sequence). The length of the CDR3 is 12 residues. The CDR3 DNA reads as TGTGCCAGCAGCTTAGTGGGGCAGGAGGCTTTCTTT. This gives the protein CASSLVGQEAFF.

This chain connects TRBV4-1 to TRBJ1-4, with D tentatively TRBD1 (5 bases). Germline V CDR1 and CDR2: MGHRA, YSYEKL. This CDR3 comprises 16 residues. Trimming took 4 bases from V and 4 from J, leaving 16 bases between them. The CDR3 sequence is CASSLRWGGVNEKLFF. Written as DNA, the CDR3 is TGCGCCAGCAGCCTAAGATGGGGAGGGGTTAATGAAAAACTGTTTTTT.

This clone was counted once. The CDR3 nucleotides are TGTGCCAGCAGTTTTAGCGGGGGGTACAATGAGCAGTTCTTC. This sequence encodes CASSFSGGYNEQFF. The chain employs TRBV6-2 or TRBV6-3 and TRBJ2-1; 10 bases line up with TRBD2. Per the germline V gene, CDR1 is MNHEY and CDR2 is SVGEGT. This CDR3 has 14 amino acids. V shed 4 bases, J shed 4 bases, and the junction held 1 base outside the gene matches.

The chain is built from TRBV28 and TRBJ2-1; D possibly corresponds to TRBD1 (5 bases). V lost 3 bases to trimming and J lost 6 bases, with 15 bases between them. Germline-derived CDR1 and CDR2 are MDHEN and SYDVKM. This CDR3 contains 15 residues. CDR3: CASSFLVSRGNEQFF. In DNA form, the CDR3 reads TGTGCCAGCAGTTTCCTAGTGTCTAGGGGCAATGAGCAGTTCTTC.

The chain is built from TRBV19 and TRBJ1-1, with TRBD1 as a possible D gene (6 bases). The germline V and J ends were trimmed by 6 bases and 3 bases, with 23 bases remaining between them. Germline assignment: CDR1 LNHDA and CDR2 SQIVND (reference sequence). This CDR3 spans 17 amino acids. CDR3 coding DNA: TGTGCCAGTAGACCTCCGGGACACCCAATTGGGGACACTGAAGCTTTCTTT. As protein: CASRPPGHPIGDTEAFF.

This chain uses TRBV19 with TRBJ1-5, with D possibly TRBD1 on 5 matching bases. This CDR3 is built from 16 residues. Germline V gives CDR1 LNHDA, CDR2 SQIVND (reference sequence). The V gene lost 3 bases and the J gene lost 4 bases, with 16 bases spanning the gap. The CDR3 DNA reads as TGTGCCAGTAGTATGTTTCGGGGGGAATCAAATCAGCCCCAGCATTTT. Protein sequence: CASSMFRGESNQPQHF.

V usage is TRBV12-3 or TRBV12-4 and J usage is TRBJ1-1, with no clear D. V lost 3 bases and J lost 1, with 6 bases in between. The CDR3 consists of 13 residues. The CDR3 spells CASSLSRNTEAFF. As DNA, the CDR3 is TGTGCCAGCAGTTTGAGTAGGAACACTGAAGCTTTCTTT.

The chain links TRBV28 to TRBJ1-5; D gene uncertain. CDR3 size: 12 residues. V dropped 6 bases and J dropped 5 bases, with 8 bases sitting between them. Germline CDR1 and CDR2: MDHEN and SYDVKM. CDR3 in amino acids: CASRPDHQPQHF. DNA of the CDR3: TGTGCCAGCAGACCCGACCATCAGCCCCAGCATTTT.

The rearrangement joins TRBV12-3 or TRBV12-4 to TRBJ1-1; TRBD1 matches 7 bases. V was clipped by 4 bases and J by 6 bases; unmatched bases: 2. The CDR3 is 12 residues long. The CDR3: CASSSTGAEAFF. CDR3 in DNA: TGTGCCAGCAGTTCCACAGGGGCTGAAGCTTTCTTT.

The chain links TRBV3-1 (or the pseudogene TRBV3-2) to TRBJ2-6, with D maybe TRBD2 (5 bases). Trimming took off 0 bases at V and 2 bases at J, with 11 bases between the two ends. The CDR3 loop spans 17 amino acids. From germline, CDR1 is LGHDT and CDR2 YNNKEL (reference sequence). The CDR3 loop reads CASSQDSRVPGANVLTF. The CDR3 DNA reads as TGTGCCAGCAGCCAAGACTCGAGGGTACCTGGGGCCAACGTCCTGACTTTC.

V is TRBV10-2 and J is TRBJ1-1; no clear D. This CDR3 region has 15 residues. The germline V gene encodes CDR1 WSHSY and CDR2 SAAADI. The germline V and J ends were trimmed by 0 bases and 0 bases, with 8 bases remaining between them. For the CDR3, the DNA is TGCGCCAGCAGTGAGTCCGGAAGCGTGAACACTGAAGCTTTCTTT. As protein: CASSESGSVNTEAFF.

The V and J genes are TRBV6-5 and TRBJ2-3; 8 positions agree with TRBD2. Germline assignment: CDR1 MNHEY and CDR2 SVGAGI. The CDR3 spans 14 residues. Losses at the gene ends were 6 bases for V and 2 bases for J; bases not matched to a gene: 4. CDR3 amino acids: CASREGLDTDTQYF. The CDR3 DNA is TGTGCCAGCAGGGAGGGACTAGACACAGATACGCAGTATTTT.

The gene calls are TRBV19 and TRBJ2-3, with TRBD1 matching 7 bases. The V segment lost 6 bases and the J segment 2 bases; nucleotides outside the gene matches: 5. Germline CDR1 is LNHDA and CDR2 is SQIVND (reference sequence). This CDR3 contains 14 residues. The CDR3 DNA sequence: TGTGCCAGTAGGACAGGGTCAAACACAGATACGCAGTATTTT. Translated, it gives CASRTGSNTDTQYF.

This clone was counted once. V gene TRBV3-1 (or the pseudogene TRBV3-2) combines with J gene TRBJ2-7; no clear D gene. Germline CDR1 LGHDT, CDR2 YNNKEL (reference sequence). The ends were cut back, 3 bases at V and 1 base at J, with 4 bases in the middle. This CDR3 has 12 residues. CDR3 nucleotides: TGTGCCAGCAGCCATGCTTCCTACGAGCAGTACTTC. Residues: CASSHASYEQYF.

This clone was seen more than once but under ten times. The V gene is TRBV5-4, the J gene TRBJ2-7, with 10 bases lining up with TRBD1. Germline trimming cut 5 bases from V and 7 bases from J; bases unmatched to any gene: 9. The CDR3 runs to 14 residues. CDR1 and CDR2 from the germline V gene are SGHNT and YYREEE (reference sequence). CDR3 sequence (DNA): TGTGCCAGCAGGATGACAGGGGGCCGCGGGGAGCAGTACTTC. Translated, it gives CASRMTGGRGEQYF. The variable domain in full, completed from reference TRBV5-4 and TRBJ2-7, reads ETGVTQSPTHLIKTRGQQVTLRCSSQSGHNTVSWYQQALGQGPQFIFQYYREEENGRGNFPPRFSGLQFPNYSSELNVNALELDDSALYLCASRMTGGRGEQYFGPGTRLTVT.